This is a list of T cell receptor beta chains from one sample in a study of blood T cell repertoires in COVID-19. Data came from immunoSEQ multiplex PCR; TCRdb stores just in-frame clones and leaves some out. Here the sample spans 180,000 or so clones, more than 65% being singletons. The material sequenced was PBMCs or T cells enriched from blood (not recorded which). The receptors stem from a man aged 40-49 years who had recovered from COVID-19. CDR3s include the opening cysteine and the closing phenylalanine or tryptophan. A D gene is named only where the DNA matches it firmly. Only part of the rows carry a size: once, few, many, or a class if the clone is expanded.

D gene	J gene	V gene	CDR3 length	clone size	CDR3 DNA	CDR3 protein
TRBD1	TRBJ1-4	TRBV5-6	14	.	TGTGCCAGCAGCCTCCGACAGGGGGGTGAAAAACTGTTTTTT	CASSLRQGGEKLFF
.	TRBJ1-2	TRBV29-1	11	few	TGCAGCGTCCTAGTCCTCTATGGCTACACCTTC	CSVLVLYGYTF
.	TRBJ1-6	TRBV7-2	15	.	TGTGCCAGCAGCTTCCGACCGGGACTGGGTTCACCCCTCCACTTT	CASSFRPGLGSPLHF
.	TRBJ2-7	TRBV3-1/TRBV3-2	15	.	TGTGCCAGCAGCCATATCCGACAGGGAGGTGGCGAGCAGTACTTC	CASSHIRQGGGEQYF
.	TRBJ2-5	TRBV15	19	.	TGTGCCACCAGCAGAGCACCCAGGAGGTTGAGCCTGATCCAAGAGACCCAGTACTTC	CATSRAPRRLSLIQETQYF
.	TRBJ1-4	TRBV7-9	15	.	TGTGCCAGCAGCTTAGCTGGCAGGGGATTCGAAAAACTGTTTTTT	CASSLAGRGFEKLFF
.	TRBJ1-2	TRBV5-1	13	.	TGCGCCAGCAGCTTGGCCAGGGACTATGGCTACACCTTC	CASSLARDYGYTF
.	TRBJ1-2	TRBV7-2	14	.	TGTGCCAGCAGCTCCAGGTCGGCAGCCGATGGCTACACCTTC	CASSSRSAADGYTF
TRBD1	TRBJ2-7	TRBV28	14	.	TGTGCCAGCAGTTCGGGACAGCCTACCTACGAGCAGTACTTC	CASSSGQPTYEQYF
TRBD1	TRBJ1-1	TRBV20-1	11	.	TGCAGTGCGCGGACAGGGTTTGAAGCTTTCTTT	CSARTGFEAFF
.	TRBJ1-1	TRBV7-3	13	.	TGTGCCAGCAGCCGTGGACAGTTCTCTGAAGCTTTCTTT	CASSRGQFSEAFF